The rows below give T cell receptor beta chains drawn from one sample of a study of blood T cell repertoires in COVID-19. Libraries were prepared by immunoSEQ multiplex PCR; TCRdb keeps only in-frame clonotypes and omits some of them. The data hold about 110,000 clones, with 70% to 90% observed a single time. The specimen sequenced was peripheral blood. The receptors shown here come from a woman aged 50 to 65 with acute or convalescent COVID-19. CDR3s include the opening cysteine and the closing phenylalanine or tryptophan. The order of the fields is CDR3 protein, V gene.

CASSLFPGVTGELFF,TRBV28
CASSGGPGTELYGYTF,TRBV18
CAISDRTGAPNYGYTF,TRBV10-3
CASSPRTGTPYGYTF,TRBV5-1
CATVSGTGGETFF,TRBV12-3/TRBV12-4
CAISANPGSPLHF,TRBV10-3
CASSYPTGGVDTEAFF,TRBV6-2/TRBV6-3
CAHGAGVEGEQYF,TRBV23-1
CASSQEGTGYGYTF,TRBV4-3
CASSRALNTEAFF,TRBV3-1/TRBV3-2
CASSETGKQYF,TRBV12-3/TRBV12-4
CASRFDRVGTGELFF,TRBV7-8
CAISESVTANYGYTF,TRBV10-3
CATSDFGGGNTDTQYF,TRBV24-1
CASSLTGVGGELFF,TRBV5-4
CASSIGRGANEKLFF,TRBV19
CASSPDRAVVRPQHF,TRBV5-8
CASSLLQSNTEAFF,TRBV7-9
CASSEARSAEAFF,TRBV6-1
CAWSVPFRREETQYF,TRBV30
CAIRGQGGNTGELFF,TRBV10-3
CASSWTGSSTEAFF,TRBV19
CASSLGQVGTF,TRBV28
CASSYVPRQYEQYF,TRBV6-2/TRBV6-3
CASSGQPTNEKLFF,TRBV21-1
CASSARDRRYEQYF,TRBV21-1
CATSDSQGNYGYTF,TRBV24-1
CASSFEAGGYEQYF,TRBV27
CATSDFLAGSGTGELFF,TRBV24-1
CASSLGRRGLGTDTQYF,TRBV5-1
CASSYGAGASYEQYF,TRBV6-5
CSVGGQDQPQHF,TRBV29-1
CASSSPVQAISYEQYF,TRBV28
CASSPSAGGPLDTQYF,TRBV27
CASSLAGTERYNEQFF,TRBV11-3
CASGVGNTEAFF,TRBV19
CACPTGIPRDGYTF,TRBV30
CASSQAGGKETQYF,TRBV3-1/TRBV3-2
CASSYTRGQASPLHF,TRBV6-5
CASSQVGSANEQFF,TRBV4-3
CASSLETGGYEQYF,TRBV5-4
CASSRSADSNQPQHF,TRBV6-6
CASSSGGPDTQYF,TRBV7-6
CASSLSSGSIYEQYF,TRBV7-2
CASSLNLGQNNEQFF,TRBV7-3
CASSAGNYGYTF,TRBV6-5
CASSQDLPNTEAFF,TRBV3-1/TRBV3-2
CATSDGGSAYEQYF,TRBV24-1
CASSIGPGLNNEQFF,TRBV19
CASSSDSYEQYF,TRBV6-5
CASSQEGLAGTDTQYF,TRBV3-1/TRBV3-2
CASNWGQGFGGPGYTF,TRBV28
CASSPPGQEFSSGNTIYF,TRBV4-1
CASSRDIGVGYTF,TRBV19
CASSYQGSRADTQYF,TRBV2
CASSFKRQAMTEAFF,TRBV5-4
CATSRDPLRGRSPLHF,TRBV15
CASSYSGMGYTF,TRBV6-5
CASSMGRKRETQYF,TRBV19
CASSPRTSLNEKLFF,TRBV9